These T cell receptor beta chains were read from a single sample in a study of blood T cell repertoires in COVID-19. Assay used: immunoSEQ multiplex PCR; TCRdb lists only in-frame clones, some missing. The sample carries tens of thousands of clones, more than 75% recorded once. Sample: peripheral blood. Receptors were obtained from a woman aged 80 or over with active COVID-19. Each CDR3 is given with its conserved first and last residue. Fields, in order: V gene, D gene, clone size, J gene, CDR3 DNA, CDR3 protein. D genes are given only for firm matches. Where a row states a size, it is once, few, many or the class of an expanded clone; other rows omit it.

V: TRBV7-9; D: .; size: .; J: TRBJ1-1; DNA: TGTGCCAGCAGCTTAGAGCGACAGACCACTGAAGCTTTCTTT; CDR3: CASSLERQTTEAFF
V: TRBV6-5; D: .; size: few; J: TRBJ1-1; DNA: TGTGCCAGCACGCGGGACACTGAAGCTTTCTTT; CDR3: CASTRDTEAFF
V: TRBV3-1/TRBV3-2; D: TRBD2; size: .; J: TRBJ2-3; DNA: TGTGCCAGCAGCCAAGCGGCTAGCGGGAGTGCCGATACGCAGTATTTT; CDR3: CASSQAASGSADTQYF
V: TRBV6-5; D: TRBD1; size: .; J: TRBJ2-2; DNA: TGTGCCAGCACTTATATGACAGGGGACACCGGGGAGCTGTTTTTT; CDR3: CASTYMTGDTGELFF
V: TRBV11-1; D: .; size: .; J: TRBJ1-1; DNA: TGTGCCAGCAGCTTACACGAGGGAACTGAAGCTTTCTTT; CDR3: CASSLHEGTEAFF
V: TRBV12-3/TRBV12-4; D: .; size: .; J: TRBJ2-3; DNA: TGTGCCAGCAGGCGGGTTGATACGCAGTATTTT; CDR3: CASRRVDTQYF
V: TRBV5-5; D: .; size: .; J: TRBJ2-1; DNA: TGTGCCAGCAGCTTGGAAGCGTCCCATGAGCAGTTCTTC; CDR3: CASSLEASHEQFF
V: TRBV6-2/TRBV6-3; D: TRBD2; size: .; J: TRBJ2-7; DNA: TGTGCCAGCAGTTACCCAAAGAAACTAGCGGTGATGACCTACGAGCAGTACTTC; CDR3: CASSYPKKLAVMTYEQYF
V: TRBV6-5; D: .; size: .; J: TRBJ1-2; DNA: TGTGCCAGCAGCTTCCAGGGTACGGTCGAGGGCTACACCTTC; CDR3: CASSFQGTVEGYTF
V: TRBV7-2; D: .; size: .; J: TRBJ2-1; DNA: TGTGCCAGCAGTACTCCCGGCGGGAATGAGCAGTTCTTC; CDR3: CASSTPGGNEQFF
V: TRBV7-2; D: TRBD1; size: once; J: TRBJ1-2; DNA: TGTGCCAGCAGCCGGGACAGGGTGGGTGGCTACACCTTC; CDR3: CASSRDRVGGYTF
V: TRBV5-1; D: TRBD2; size: .; J: TRBJ2-5; DNA: TGCGCCAGCAGCTTGGACGGGGAGAGGGAGGGGGAGACCCAGTACTTC; CDR3: CASSLDGEREGETQYF
V: TRBV5-8; D: .; size: .; J: TRBJ2-2; DNA: TGTGCCAGCAGATGGTCGGCGAGGGTCGGCACCGGGGAGCTGTTTTTT; CDR3: CASRWSARVGTGELFF
V: TRBV29-1; D: .; size: .; J: TRBJ2-3; DNA: TGCAGCGTGGTAGAGATACAGGGCCCCACAGATACGCAGTATTTT; CDR3: CSVVEIQGPTDTQYF
V: TRBV6-4; D: TRBD1; size: .; J: TRBJ1-5; DNA: TGTGCCAGCACCGGACGTCCGGACAGGGGGCGTCAGCCCCAGCATTTT; CDR3: CASTGRPDRGRQPQHF
V: TRBV3-1/TRBV3-2; D: .; size: .; J: TRBJ2-3; DNA: TGTGCCAGCAGCCAAAGAGCATCACTCGGCACAGATACGCAGTATTTT; CDR3: CASSQRASLGTDTQYF
V: TRBV27; D: .; size: .; J: TRBJ1-1; DNA: TGTGCCAGCAGTCCCGGAGCTAGAGGTTTTGTGGACACTGAAGCTTTCTTT; CDR3: CASSPGARGFVDTEAFF
V: TRBV15; D: .; size: .; J: TRBJ2-3; DNA: TGTGCCACCAGCACAAGACCCCCAGGGGTGAGGACAGATACGCAGTATTTT; CDR3: CATSTRPPGVRTDTQYF
V: TRBV9; D: TRBD2; size: .; J: TRBJ2-2; DNA: TGTGCCAGCAGCGTCGGAGTAGCGGGAGTTACCGGGGAGCTGTTTTTT; CDR3: CASSVGVAGVTGELFF
V: TRBV21-1; D: .; size: .; J: TRBJ2-7; DNA: TGTGCCAGCAGCACCGGACAGGTGGGATTCTACGAGCAGTACTTC; CDR3: CASSTGQVGFYEQYF
V: TRBV5-4; D: TRBD2; size: .; J: TRBJ2-3; DNA: TGTGCCAGCAGCTTGGGGGGACTATCAAGGGATACGCAGTATTTT; CDR3: CASSLGGLSRDTQYF
V: TRBV23-1; D: .; size: .; J: TRBJ1-4; DNA: TGCGCCAGCACCCATCCGGGTTTGCGAACTAATGAAAAACTGTTTTTT; CDR3: CASTHPGLRTNEKLFF
V: TRBV5-5; D: TRBD2; size: .; J: TRBJ2-7; DNA: TGTGCCAGCAGCCCCAGTGGGCGGGAGGGGGTCTACGAGCAGTACTTC; CDR3: CASSPSGREGVYEQYF
V: TRBV11-2; D: TRBD1; size: .; J: TRBJ2-1; DNA: TGTGCCAGCAGCCTCGGGACAGCATACGATGAGCAGTTCTTC; CDR3: CASSLGTAYDEQFF
V: TRBV29-1; D: .; size: .; J: TRBJ2-3; DNA: TGCAGCGTTGAAGCTTCACTAGAAGATACGCAGTATTTT; CDR3: CSVEASLEDTQYF
V: TRBV6-5; D: .; size: .; J: TRBJ2-5; DNA: TGTGCCAGCAGTTACGAGGAGGGACAGACCCAGTACTTC; CDR3: CASSYEEGQTQYF
V: TRBV5-4; D: TRBD1; size: .; J: TRBJ2-1; DNA: TGTGCCAGCAGCTTGGACAGGGGGCTCTACAATGAGCAGTTCTTC; CDR3: CASSLDRGLYNEQFF
V: TRBV28; D: .; size: .; J: TRBJ1-2; DNA: TGTGCCAGCCGGGTCGGGGGGGGAGGTAAATATGGCTACACCTTC; CDR3: CASRVGGGGKYGYTF
V: TRBV5-6; D: .; size: few; J: TRBJ2-7; DNA: TGTGCCAGCAGCTTTTATGTGTCAGGGCGCGAGCAGTACTTC; CDR3: CASSFYVSGREQYF
V: TRBV5-4; D: TRBD2; size: .; J: TRBJ2-7; DNA: TGTGCCAGCAGCTTTGGGGGGAGGGCCCACGAGCAGTACTTC; CDR3: CASSFGGRAHEQYF
V: TRBV7-3; D: TRBD1; size: .; J: TRBJ2-1; DNA: TGTGCCAGCAGCTCCAGGGGGTCTGGGCAGTTCTTC; CDR3: CASSSRGSGQFF
V: TRBV7-3; D: .; size: .; J: TRBJ1-1; DNA: TGTGCCAGCAGCTTACAGGGTGGCACTGAAGCTTTCTTT; CDR3: CASSLQGGTEAFF
V: TRBV28; D: .; size: .; J: TRBJ1-1; DNA: TGTGCCAGCAGTTACCCTAGAGGAGTCACTGAAGCTTTCTTT; CDR3: CASSYPRGVTEAFF
V: TRBV27; D: TRBD1; size: .; J: TRBJ2-1; DNA: TGTGCCAGCAGTTTACTGAATGGACAGGGGGGTAATGAGCAGTTCTTC; CDR3: CASSLLNGQGGNEQFF
V: TRBV25-1; D: .; size: .; J: TRBJ1-2; DNA: TGTGCCAGCAGTAAGACAGGAGCTAACTATGGCTACACCTTC; CDR3: CASSKTGANYGYTF
V: TRBV6-5; D: TRBD1; size: .; J: TRBJ2-7; DNA: TGTGCCAGCACCCGACCCCGGACAGGGAGTTACGAGCAGTACTTC; CDR3: CASTRPRTGSYEQYF
V: TRBV4-3; D: TRBD1; size: once; J: TRBJ1-2; DNA: TGCGCCAGCAGCCATCTCGGACAGGGGAGGTACTATGGCTACACCTTC; CDR3: CASSHLGQGRYYGYTF
V: TRBV12-5; D: .; size: .; J: TRBJ2-5; DNA: TGTGCTAGTAGCGTGGGGGCCCTCCAAGAGACCCAGTACTTC; CDR3: CASSVGALQETQYF
V: TRBV5-1; D: TRBD2; size: .; J: TRBJ2-1; DNA: TGCGCCAGCAGCTCCGGACTAGCCGGCTGGGATGAGCAGTTCTTC; CDR3: CASSSGLAGWDEQFF
V: TRBV7-2; D: .; size: .; J: TRBJ1-1; DNA: TGTGCCAGCAGCTTAATATTGATGGACTCTGAAGCTTTCTTT; CDR3: CASSLILMDSEAFF
V: TRBV19; D: TRBD1; size: once; J: TRBJ1-5; DNA: TGTGCCAGTATTCGTCGTGGCAGGGGGCGCGATCAGCCCCAGCATTTT; CDR3: CASIRRGRGRDQPQHF
V: TRBV7-2; D: TRBD2; size: .; J: TRBJ2-5; DNA: TGTGCCAGCAGCGACGGGAGGGCCCTCCGAATTGGCGATGAGACCCAGTACTTC; CDR3: CASSDGRALRIGDETQYF
V: TRBV7-9; D: .; size: .; J: TRBJ2-2; DNA: TGTGCCAGCAGTTCCGGACAGACGAACACCGGGGAGCTGTTTTTT; CDR3: CASSSGQTNTGELFF
V: TRBV7-2; D: .; size: .; J: TRBJ1-5; DNA: TGTGCCAGCATCGGGGGGGGCCAGGGCCCAAATCAGCCCCAGCATTTT; CDR3: CASIGGGQGPNQPQHF
V: TRBV4-3; D: TRBD1; size: once; J: TRBJ2-1; DNA: TGCGCCAGCAGCCAAACCGGGACAGGGTCCAATGAGCAGTTCTTC; CDR3: CASSQTGTGSNEQFF
V: TRBV29-1; D: .; size: .; J: TRBJ2-1; DNA: TGCAGCGTTGACTACAGGGCCTACAATGAGCAGTTCTTC; CDR3: CSVDYRAYNEQFF
V: TRBV6-2/TRBV6-3; D: TRBD1; size: few; J: TRBJ1-5; DNA: TGTGCCAGCAGTTCCGTTCAGGGGGTTCGGAATTTCAATCAGCCCCAGCATTTT; CDR3: CASSSVQGVRNFNQPQHF
V: TRBV5-1; D: .; size: .; J: TRBJ2-1; DNA: TGCGCCAGCAGCTTTCGCGTCAGTACCCCGCGGTACAATGAGCAGTTCTTC; CDR3: CASSFRVSTPRYNEQFF
V: TRBV4-3; D: TRBD2; size: .; J: TRBJ2-1; DNA: TGCGCCAGCAGCCAAGAGTGGCTAGCGGAAACCTACAATGAGCAGTTCTTC; CDR3: CASSQEWLAETYNEQFF
V: TRBV23-1; D: TRBD1; size: few; J: TRBJ2-5; DNA: TGCGCCAGCAGTCAATCAAGGACAGGGTACCAAGAGACCCAGTACTTC; CDR3: CASSQSRTGYQETQYF
V: TRBV19; D: .; size: .; J: TRBJ1-1; DNA: TGTGCCAGTAAAGACGGGCAGGGTTGGTACACTGAAGCTTTCTTT; CDR3: CASKDGQGWYTEAFF
V: TRBV28; D: .; size: .; J: TRBJ1-1; DNA: TGTGCCAGCAGTTTAGGGAGCACTGAAGCTTTCTTT; CDR3: CASSLGSTEAFF
V: TRBV19; D: .; size: .; J: TRBJ2-7; DNA: TGTGCCAGTAGTGGGGACTCTTCTTACGAGCAGTACTTC; CDR3: CASSGDSSYEQYF
V: TRBV5-1; D: TRBD2; size: .; J: TRBJ2-1; DNA: TGCGCCAGCAGCCCTCTAGCGGGAGCATACAATGAGCAGTTCTTC; CDR3: CASSPLAGAYNEQFF